This is a list of T cell receptor beta chains from one sample in a study of shared clonotypes between healthy human individuals. TCRdb's table, derived via immunoSEQ multiplex PCR, lists solely in-frame clones and lacks some. The repertoire consists of millions of clones, with about 95% occurring once and the leading ten covering about 1.1%. Specimen: naive CD8+ T cells sorted from blood. These receptors all come from a young man in good health. Each CDR3 is given with its conserved first and last residue.

>TRBJ1-1|TRBV11-3
CASSFAQNTEAFF
>TRBJ2-7|TRBV7-2
CASSLTGVGLHYEQYF
>TRBJ1-3|TRBV28
CASSSTSRQGRSGNTIYF
>TRBJ2-7|TRBV6-1
CASSQPIHTTYEQYF
>TRBJ2-3|TRBV28
CASSLTGDASTDTQYF
>TRBJ2-3|TRBV19
CASSPSRLPDTQYF
>TRBJ2-5|TRBV5-6
CASSLGPPPREGETQYF
>TRBJ2-7|TRBV4-1
CASSVLRSYEQYF
>TRBJ1-5|TRBV27
CASSAFADNQPQHF
>TRBJ2-1|TRBV13
CASSLGTSGGPYNEQFF